Listed below are T cell receptor beta chains from one sample, sequenced in a study of beta chain features in type 1 diabetes. Sequenced by immunoSEQ multiplex PCR; TCRdb stores in-frame clones only, minus some. The sample consists of 60,000 or so clones, 52% of them appearing once. The specimen was Tregs from blood. The receptors derive from a woman between 40 and 55 years old with type 1 diabetes. Both conserved end residues are part of each CDR3. A D gene is named only where the DNA matches it firmly. Some rows mark clone size as missing; the rest say once, few, many or name a class of expanded clone.

TRBV5-1	NA	NA	13	TRBJ1-2	CASSPGVAAGYTF	TGCGCCAGCTCGCCGGGAGTAGCGGCTGGCTACACCTTC
TRBV29-1	NA	TRBD2	17	TRBJ2-1	CSVEEKAGVVSYNEQFF	TGCAGCGTTGAAGAGAAGGCGGGAGTAGTCTCCTACAATGAGCAGTTCTTC
TRBV27	NA	NA	13	TRBJ2-6	CASTFSGANVLTF	TGTGCCAGCACGTTCTCTGGGGCCAACGTCCTGACTTTC
TRBV5-1	few	NA	15	TRBJ2-1	CASSLAGRSYNEQFF	TGCGCCAGCAGCTTGGCAGGGCGATCCTACAATGAGCAGTTCTTC
TRBV7-2	NA	NA	14	TRBJ2-7	CASGGQGSSYEQYF	TGTGCCAGTGGGGGTCAGGGGAGCTCCTACGAGCAGTACTTC
TRBV28	NA	TRBD2	16	TRBJ2-3	CASLSTSGDRTDTQYF	TGTGCCAGCCTCAGCACTAGCGGGGATAGGACAGATACGCAGTATTTT
TRBV11-1	NA	NA	15	TRBJ2-7	CASSLENFPSYEQYF	TGTGCCAGCAGCTTAGAGAACTTCCCCTCCTACGAGCAGTACTTC
TRBV30	NA	NA	13	TRBJ1-4	CAWSVGGVEKLFF	TGTGCCTGGAGTGTAGGAGGGGTCGAAAAACTGTTTTTT
TRBV6-6	NA	TRBD1	15	TRBJ2-2	CASSSQDRGTGELFF	TGTGCCAGCAGTTCCCAAGACAGGGGTACCGGGGAGCTGTTTTTT
TRBV14	few	NA	11	TRBJ2-2	CASSSYGELFF	TGTGCCAGCAGTTCCTACGGGGAGCTGTTTTTT
TRBV4-1	NA	NA	15	TRBJ1-1	CASSIRGASNTEAFF	TGCGCCAGCAGCATCCGGGGAGCCTCGAACACTGAAGCTTTCTTT
TRBV28	NA	TRBD2	17	TRBJ2-1	CASSTLPGLAGVNEQFF	TGTGCCAGCAGTACCCTACCCGGACTAGCGGGAGTCAATGAGCAGTTCTTC
TRBV19	NA	TRBD2	16	TRBJ2-2	CASRLTSGRSTGELFF	TGTGCCAGTAGGCTGACTAGCGGGAGATCCACCGGGGAGCTGTTTTTT
TRBV28	NA	TRBD2	15	TRBJ2-3	CASSFVRGGTDTQYF	TGTGCCAGCAGTTTCGTCCGGGGGGGCACAGATACGCAGTATTTT
TRBV2	few	NA	16	TRBJ2-3	CASSEVAGPGTDTQYF	TGTGCCAGCAGTGAAGTAGCAGGGCCCGGCACAGATACGCAGTATTTT
TRBV4-2	NA	TRBD1	13	TRBJ1-1	CASSQSGGTEAFF	TGTGCCAGCAGCCAGTCAGGGGGCACTGAAGCTTTCTTT
TRBV5-1	NA	TRBD1	15	TRBJ1-1	CASSRLGQGGTEAFF	TGCGCCAGCAGCCGCTTAGGACAGGGTGGCACTGAAGCTTTCTTT
TRBV7-2	NA	NA	14	TRBJ1-1	CASSNQGTNTEAFF	TGTGCCAGCAGCAACCAGGGTACCAACACTGAAGCTTTCTTT
TRBV28	few	NA	15	TRBJ1-5	CASRPPDRRRQPQHF	TGTGCCAGCAGGCCCCCGGACAGAAGGCGTCAGCCCCAGCATTTT
TRBV7-3	NA	NA	15	TRBJ1-1	CASSSTGNQNTEAFF	TGTGCCAGCAGTTCTACGGGGAATCAAAACACTGAAGCTTTCTTT
TRBV5-1	NA	NA	15	TRBJ2-5	CASSSMEASGETQYF	TGCGCCAGCAGCTCAATGGAGGCTTCGGGAGAGACCCAGTACTTC
TRBV28	NA	NA	11	TRBJ1-5	CASSLQRAQHF	TGTGCCAGCAGTTTACAGCGGGCCCAGCATTTT
TRBV4-2	few	TRBD1	16	TRBJ2-7	CASSQEWGQGLREQYF	TGTGCCAGCAGCCAAGAGTGGGGACAGGGCCTGAGGGAGCAGTACTTC
TRBV27	NA	NA	15	TRBJ2-7	CASSPRLSRTDEQYF	TGTGCCAGCAGTCCGCGCTTGTCCCGGACAGACGAGCAGTACTTC
TRBV10-3	NA	NA	13	TRBJ2-3	CASAGQPTDTQYF	TGTGCCAGCGCGGGACAGCCCACAGATACGCAGTATTTT
TRBV4-2	NA	NA	13	TRBJ2-1	CASSQGTSRVQFF	TGTGCCAGCAGCCAAGGGACTTCCCGGGTGCAGTTCTTC
TRBV4-3	NA	NA	16	TRBJ2-2	CASSQAVRANTGELFF	TGCGCCAGCAGCCAAGCGGTGAGGGCGAACACCGGGGAGCTGTTTTTT
TRBV7-3	NA	TRBD2	14	TRBJ2-5	CASSPGTSLETQYF	TGTGCCAGCAGCCCGGGGACTAGCCTGGAGACCCAGTACTTC
TRBV7-3	few	NA	13	TRBJ1-2	CASSYQGGNGYTF	TGTGCCAGCAGCTATCAGGGTGGAAATGGCTACACCTTC
TRBV7-9	NA	TRBD2	15	TRBJ2-7	CATFIEGRGSYEQYF	TGTGCCACCTTCATTGAGGGTCGCGGGAGCTACGAGCAGTACTTC